The 17 T cell receptor beta chains in this list originate from one sample, sequenced in a study of glioma-infiltrating T cells after dendritic cell vaccination. Clones were read by immunoSEQ multiplex PCR, and TCRdb kept only the in-frame ones, dropping some. The sample holds more than 100,000 clones, approximately 80% seen once. Sequences were derived from blood, sampled before dendritic cell vaccination. The origin of the receptors is a human donor with glioblastoma.

The chain joins TRBV19 to TRBJ1-2; D is perhaps TRBD1 (5 bases). This CDR3 is built from 16 residues. Germline V gene sequence: CDR1 LNHDA, CDR2 SQIVND (reference sequence). V lost 1 base and J lost 4, with 16 bases in between. This CDR3 is CASSIVLGRVGYGYTF. The CDR3 DNA sequence: TGTGCCAGTAGTATAGTCCTGGGCAGGGTGGGCTATGGCTACACCTTC.

The chain carries TRBV6-1 and TRBJ1-1, with 10 bases lining up with TRBD1. This CDR3 is 14 amino acids long. J was trimmed by 7 bases and V by 8 bases; bases with no gene match: 10. Germline V gene lookup returns CDR1 MNHNS and CDR2 SASEGT. CDR3 residues: CASVVRQGAGEAFF. The CDR3 nucleotides read TGTGCCAGCGTCGTCCGACAGGGGGCCGGTGAAGCTTTCTTT.

The chain couples TRBV2 to TRBJ2-6; 8 bases fit TRBD2. The CDR3 totals 14 residues. From germline, CDR1 is SNHLY and CDR2 FYNNEI. Germline trimming cut 5 bases from V and 3 bases from J; bases unmatched to any gene: 0. DNA for the CDR3: TGTGCCAGCAGTCGGGGGGGTGGGGCCAACGTCCTGACTTTC. It translates to CASSRGGGANVLTF.

The chain uses TRBV15 and TRBJ1-6; TRBD1 matches 7 bases. The CDR3 consists of 14 residues. V lost 3 bases to trimming and J lost 9 bases; unmatched junction nucleotides: 5. Germline loops: CDR1 LNHNV, CDR2 YYDKDF (reference sequence). The CDR3 spells CATSSEGASSPLHF. CDR3 coding DNA: TGTGCCACCAGCAGTGAGGGGGCAAGTTCACCCCTCCACTTT.

The chain employs TRBV5-6 and TRBJ1-1; TRBD1 might be the D (5 bases). The germline gives CDR1 SGHDT, CDR2 YYEEEE. The CDR3 totals 13 residues. V gave up 3 bases and J gave up 10 bases, with 16 bases separating them. The CDR3 DNA is TGTGCCAGCAGCTCGACAGCCTCCCGTGGAGCTTTCTTT. This translates into CASSSTASRGAFF.

This rearrangement joins TRBV7-2 to TRBJ2-1; 9 bases fit TRBD2. The junction had 8 bases not matched to a gene; V was cut back by 8 bases and J by 6 bases. CDR1 is SGHTA and CDR2 is FQGNSA in the germline V gene. The CDR3 is 14 amino acids. CDR3 sequence reads: CASGRGGRVNEQFF. Here the CDR3 DNA reads TGTGCCAGCGGGCGGGGGGGCAGGGTCAATGAGCAGTTCTTC.

This clone has a count of ten or more. This chain connects TRBV13 to TRBJ1-4; D is unclear. The CDR3 has 12 amino acids. With 8 bases removed from V and 3 bases from J, the gap between germline ends came to 7 bases. CDR1 PRHDT and CDR2 FYEKMQ come from the germline V gene (reference sequence). CDR3 coding DNA: TGTGCCAGCGGGAGGCCTAATGAAAAACTGTTTTTT. Its translation is CASGRPNEKLFF.

The chain links TRBV7-8 to TRBJ1-6, with 12 bases aligning to TRBD1. The ends lost 2 bases at V and 7 bases at J; junction bases unmatched: 9. Germline CDR1 is SGHVS and CDR2 is FQNEAQ. The CDR3 contains 18 residues. CDR3 loop: CASSLLGQGALDNSPLHF. CDR3 nucleotides: TGTGCCAGCAGCTTATTGGGACAGGGGGCCCTTGACAATTCACCCCTCCACTTT.

The chain carries TRBV14 and TRBJ1-1; D is possibly TRBD1 (5 bases). V was trimmed by 4 bases and J by 0 bases, leaving 6 bases between them. CDR3 length equals 13 residues. CDR1 is SGHDN and CDR2 is FVKESK in the germline V gene. Here the CDR3 DNA reads TGTGCCAGCAGCCCCAGGGTGAACACTGAAGCTTTCTTT. It yields the protein CASSPRVNTEAFF.

This clone was counted between two and nine times. V is TRBV29-1 and J is TRBJ1-6; 7 bases align to TRBD1. This CDR3 comprises 13 residues. V shed 5 bases and J 7 bases; nucleotides not matched to a gene: 5. The germline gives CDR1 SQVTM, CDR2 ANQGSEA. Here the CDR3 reads CSVSDRENSPLHF. The CDR3 DNA reads as TGCAGCGTTTCCGACAGGGAAAATTCACCCCTCCACTTT. Full variable domain (missing parts from reference TRBV29-1 and TRBJ1-6): SAVISQKPSRDICQRGTSLTIQCQVDSQVTMMFWYRQQPGQSLTLIATANQGSEATYESGFVIDKFPISRPNLTFSTLTVSNMSPEDSSIYLCSVSDRENSPLHFGNGTRLTVT.

The CDR3 sequence: CASSPQQGNIQYF. The DNA of the CDR3 is TGTGCCAGCAGTCCCCAACAGGGAAACATTCAGTACTTC. The V call is TRBV6-5, the J call TRBJ2-4, with D possibly matching TRBD1 (6 bases). The CDR3 contains 13 residues. The ends were cut back, 5 bases at V and 6 bases at J, with 11 bases in the middle. Germline V gene data show CDR1 as MNHEY and CDR2 as SVGAGI.

This chain links TRBV30 with TRBJ2-7, with TRBD1 matching over 11 bases. The CDR3 loop spans 13 amino acids. The V segment lost 7 bases and the J segment 6 bases; nucleotides outside the gene matches: 8. Germline CDR1 reads GTSNPN; CDR2 reads SVGIG (reference sequence). The CDR3 DNA sequence: TGTGCCTATAGAAGGACAGGGGGCAGCGAGCAGTACTTC. Encoded protein: CAYRRTGGSEQYF.

V gene TRBV4-1 combines with J gene TRBJ2-5; tentative D call: TRBD1 (5 bases). Germline V gene data show CDR1 as MGHRA and CDR2 as YSYEKL. The CDR3 covers 15 residues. V lost 1 base to trimming and J lost 2 bases, with 11 bases between them. The CDR3 region is CASSQGGAEQETQYF. Written as DNA, the CDR3 is TGCGCCAGCAGCCAAGGTGGGGCAGAGCAAGAGACCCAGTACTTC.

The chain is built from TRBV19 and TRBJ1-1; 9 nucleotides match TRBD1. Germline V gene lookup returns CDR1 LNHDA and CDR2 SQIVND (reference sequence). Trimming took 5 bases from V and 5 from J; bases not matched to a gene: 9. CDR3 size: 15 residues. CDR3 DNA sequence: TGTGCCAGTAGTTCCTACAGGGGGCGCCGGACTGAAGCTTTCTTT. It specifies CASSSYRGRRTEAFF.

J is TRBJ2-5 and V is TRBV7-2, with D hard to call. The CDR3 spans 13 residues. The germline CDR1 and CDR2 sequences are SGHTA and FQGNSA. V was pared by 2 bases and J by 2 bases, with 6 bases between. The CDR3 reads CASSLNLQETQYF. CDR3 nucleotides: TGTGCCAGCAGCTTAAACTTACAAGAGACCCAGTACTTC. The full variable domain, rest sourced from reference TRBV7-2 and TRBJ2-5, is GAGVSQSPSNKVTEKGKDVELRCDPISGHTALYWYRQSLGQGLEFLIYFQGNSAPDKSGLPSDRFSAERTGGSVSTLTIQRTQQEDSAVYLCASSLNLQETQYFGPGTRLLVL.

The chain couples TRBV29-1 to TRBJ2-7; 7 bases fit TRBD1. The length of the CDR3 is 12 residues. Germline CDR1 is SQVTM and CDR2 is ANQGSEA. V dropped 4 bases and J dropped 5; count of bases not matched to a gene: 5. CDR3 nucleotide sequence: TGCAGCGTTGGGGACAGCACCCACGAGCAGTACTTC. This translates into CSVGDSTHEQYF.

CDR3 sequence: CASSRSGGANTGELFF. CDR3 nucleotides: TGCGCCAGCAGCCGCAGCGGGGGGGCCAACACCGGGGAGCTGTTTTTT. This chain joins TRBV4-1 and TRBJ2-2, with 10 bases identical to TRBD2. Unmatched junction bases numbered 4, after V lost 4 bases and J lost 2 bases. The CDR3 runs 16 residues. Looked up from germline, CDR1 is MGHRA and CDR2 is YSYEKL.